The rows below give T cell receptor beta chains drawn from one sample of a study of post-analysis software for immune sequencing data. TCRdb reanalysed the PCR reads using MiXCR and keeps one entry per CDR3 protein. The sample has a few hundred thousand distinct CDR3 sequences; 39% are singletons. The sequenced sample was blood. These receptor sequences come from a girl aged 2 to 9 with multiple sclerosis. CDR3s include the opening cysteine and the closing phenylalanine or tryptophan. The D gene is left open where the match is weak. A row's size may be missing; if present it is once, few, many or a size class.

V	D	size	J	CDR3	DNA
TRBV18	TRBD1	few	TRBJ2-7	CASSPTGTLYEQYF	TGTGCCAGCTCACCGACAGGGACCCTCTACGAGCAGTACTTC
TRBV5-4	NA	NA	TRBJ2-1	CASSLDLDEQFF	TGTGCCAGCAGCCTAGACCTGGATGAGCAGTTCTTC
TRBV20-1	NA	NA	TRBJ1-2	CSARAAVNYGYTF	TGCAGTGCTAGGGCCGCAGTTAACTATGGCTACACCTTC
TRBV2	NA	few	TRBJ2-3	CASSELPSTDTQYF	TGTGCCAGCAGTGAACTACCTAGCACAGATACGCAGTATTTT
TRBV7-2	TRBD1	NA	TRBJ2-1	CANSLTFMGTGSYNEQFF	TGTGCCAACAGCTTAACATTCATGGGGACAGGCTCCTACAATGAGCAGTTCTTC
TRBV28	TRBD1	NA	TRBJ2-4	CASSLRDRVVGEQYF	TGTGCCAGCAGTTTACGAGACAGGGTGGTAGGGGAGCAGTACTTC
TRBV6-5	NA	few	TRBJ2-2	CASSSHGGGELFF	TGTGCCAGCAGTTCCCATGGGGGAGGGGAGCTGTTTTTT
TRBV7-8	NA	many	TRBJ1-2	CASSLGTQGSHYGYTF	TGTGCCAGCAGCTTAGGTACCCAGGGGTCCCATTATGGCTACACCTTC
TRBV12-3/TRBV12-4	TRBD2	NA	TRBJ2-7	CASSLTTSGASYEQYF	TGTGCCAGCAGCCTTACGACTAGCGGGGCTTCCTACGAGCAGTACTTC
TRBV5-1	NA	NA	TRBJ2-7	CASSLEPNSYEQYF	TGCGCCAGCAGCTTGGAACCAAACTCCTACGAGCAGTACTTC
TRBV6-6	TRBD1	NA	TRBJ2-5	CASSNHRDRGRETQYF	TGTGCCAGCAGTAACCACCGGGACAGGGGCCGAGAGACCCAGTACTTC
TRBV20-1	NA	NA	TRBJ2-1	CSASSDSSYNEQFF	TGCAGTGCTAGTTCAGATAGCTCCTACAATGAGCAGTTCTTC
TRBV20-1	NA	NA	TRBJ1-2	CSAGDLGTPREYGYTF	TGCAGTGCGGGAGATTTGGGGACCCCAAGGGAGTATGGCTACACCTTC
TRBV29-1	TRBD2	NA	TRBJ2-3	CSVKLAGGRDTQYF	TGCAGCGTTAAACTAGCGGGGGGGCGGGATACGCAGTATTTT
TRBV7-3	NA	few	TRBJ1-1	CASSLQGQLSTEAFF	TGTGCCAGCAGCTTACAGGGACAACTAAGCACTGAAGCTTTCTTT
TRBV5-5	TRBD1	few	TRBJ2-7	CASSTGMTGVHEQYF	TGTGCCAGCAGCACGGGTATGACAGGGGTCCACGAGCAGTACTTC
TRBV6-2/TRBV6-3	NA	NA	TRBJ2-1	CASSYWGDPQWYNEQFF	TGTGCCAGCAGTTATTGGGGGGACCCGCAGTGGTACAATGAGCAGTTCTTC
TRBV28	TRBD2	few	TRBJ2-5	CASSLPTGGTSQETQYF	TGTGCCAGCAGTTTACCGACTGGGGGGACTAGTCAAGAGACCCAGTACTTC
TRBV29-1	NA	few	TRBJ1-2	CSVVVKGGYTF	TGCAGCGTTGTCGTGAAGGGTGGCTACACCTTC
TRBV5-5	NA	NA	TRBJ2-6	CASSLMGGSGANVLTF	TGTGCCAGCAGCTTGATGGGCGGCTCTGGGGCCAACGTCCTGACTTTC
TRBV4-2	NA	few	TRBJ2-5	CASSQGDRDRETQYF	TGTGCCAGCAGCCAAGGGGACCGGGACCGGGAGACCCAGTACTTC
TRBV7-2	TRBD2	few	TRBJ2-1	CASSLTFDGSSGIDEQFF	TGTGCCAGCAGCTTAACGTTTGATGGGTCTAGCGGGATCGATGAGCAGTTCTTC
TRBV5-1	TRBD1	few	TRBJ2-7	CASSPGTGNYEQYF	TGCGCCAGCAGCCCTGGGACAGGGAACTACGAGCAGTACTTC
TRBV6-2/TRBV6-3	NA	few	TRBJ2-7	CASSYTKYYEQYF	TGTGCCAGCAGTTATACCAAGTACTACGAGCAGTACTTC
TRBV4-3	NA	few	TRBJ2-3	CASSQDLASSRIDTQYF	TGCGCCAGCAGCCAAGATTTGGCTAGCTCTCGTATAGATACGCAGTATTTT
TRBV6-4	TRBD1	NA	TRBJ2-3	CASSEGQGSTDTQYF	TGTGCCAGCAGCGAGGGACAGGGTAGCACAGATACGCAGTATTTT
TRBV29-1	NA	NA	TRBJ1-1	CSVHDTEAFF	TGCAGCGTGCACGACACTGAAGCTTTCTTT
TRBV9	NA	few	TRBJ1-1	CASSDKQNTEAFF	TGTGCCAGCAGCGACAAGCAGAACACTGAAGCTTTCTTT
TRBV4-2	NA	NA	TRBJ2-5	CASSQVTTVQETQYF	TGTGCCAGCAGCCAAGTAACGACAGTCCAAGAGACCCAGTACTTC
TRBV7-9	NA	many	TRBJ2-1	CASSLVDEQFF	TGTGCCAGCAGCTTAGTGGATGAGCAGTTCTTC
TRBV20-1	NA	few	TRBJ1-5	CSATPWGYSNQPQHF	TGCAGTGCTACGCCGTGGGGTTATAGCAATCAGCCCCAGCATTTT
TRBV7-2	NA	many	TRBJ2-3	CASSLGVNSADTQYF	TGTGCCAGCAGCTTAGGTGTCAATTCGGCAGATACGCAGTATTTT
TRBV7-9	TRBD1	NA	TRBJ1-1	CASSFLTGGEAFF	TGTGCCAGCAGCTTCTTGACAGGGGGTGAAGCTTTCTTT
TRBV6-1	NA	NA	TRBJ1-1	CASSVLGGDTEAFF	TGTGCCAGCAGTGTACTAGGGGGGGACACTGAAGCTTTCTTT
TRBV3-1	NA	NA	TRBJ2-1	CASSHLPMLDSSPDSYNEQFF	TGTGCCAGCAGCCACCTACCCATGCTGGACTCTTCACCTGACTCCTACAATGAGCAGTTCTTC
TRBV28	NA	once	TRBJ1-4	CASSLDQGEKLFF	TGTGCCAGCAGTTTGGACCAGGGCGAAAAACTGTTTTTT
TRBV28	NA	few	TRBJ2-1	CASSTQGYSYNEQFF	TGTGCCAGCAGCACACAGGGCTACTCCTACAATGAGCAGTTCTTC
TRBV5-8	NA	few	TRBJ2-5	CASSFRTKGRPQYF	TGTGCCAGCAGCTTTAGAACAAAAGGGAGACCCCAGTACTTC
TRBV20-1	NA	NA	TRBJ2-3	CSARVKVDTDTQYF	TGCAGTGCTAGAGTCAAAGTGGACACAGATACGCAGTATTTT
TRBV12-3/TRBV12-4	TRBD1	NA	TRBJ2-4	CASTGESGQGAQNIQYF	TGTGCCAGCACCGGAGAATCGGGACAGGGAGCGCAAAACATTCAGTACTTC
TRBV29-1	NA	NA	TRBJ2-7	CSVTGYNEQYF	TGCAGCGTTACTGGGTACAATGAGCAGTACTTC
TRBV28	TRBD1	few	TRBJ2-7	CASDRQGVGYEQYF	TGTGCCAGCGATAGACAGGGGGTTGGGTACGAGCAGTACTTC
TRBV10-3	NA	NA	TRBJ1-6	CAISAGREFPPLHF	TGTGCCATCAGTGCGGGAAGGGAGTTCCCACCCCTCCACTTT
TRBV28	NA	NA	TRBJ1-6	CASTARGGSPLHF	TGTGCCAGCACTGCCAGGGGAGGATCACCCCTCCACTTT
TRBV20-1	TRBD1	NA	TRBJ1-2	CSARERDSYGYTF	TGCAGTGCTAGAGAGCGGGACAGCTATGGCTACACCTTC
TRBV29-1	NA	many	TRBJ1-4	CSVEIGSDEKLFF	TGCAGCGTTGAAATTGGGTCGGATGAAAAACTGTTTTTT
TRBV20-1	NA	few	TRBJ1-2	CSARDTAGYGYTF	TGCAGTGCTAGAGATACAGCCGGCTATGGCTACACCTTC
TRBV7-8	NA	many	TRBJ2-7	CASSSNRVGEQYF	TGTGCCAGCAGTTCGAATAGGGTGGGCGAGCAGTACTTC
TRBV4-2	TRBD1	NA	TRBJ2-7	CASSQFGRDRTYEQYF	TGTGCCAGCAGCCAATTTGGTCGGGACAGGACCTACGAGCAGTACTTC
TRBV5-4	NA	NA	TRBJ1-2	CASSLGVDYGYTF	TGTGCCAGCAGCTTGGGGGTGGACTATGGCTACACCTTC
TRBV7-8	TRBD1	NA	TRBJ2-7	CASSLVQGTYEQYF	TGTGCCAGCAGCTTAGTACAGGGGACCTACGAGCAGTACTTC
TRBV1	NA	NA	TRBJ1-5	CTSGYRGAAGNQPQHF	TGCACCAGCGGATACAGGGGAGCGGCAGGCAATCAGCCCCAGCATTTT
TRBV27	TRBD1	once	TRBJ1-4	CASSTGTGGGREKRFF	TGTGCCAGCAGCACCGGGACAGGGGGCGGAAGGGAAAAACGGTTTTTT
TRBV20-1	NA	NA	TRBJ2-5	CSALQETQYF	TGCAGTGCTCTCCAAGAGACCCAGTACTTC
TRBV7-2	TRBD2	NA	TRBJ2-3	CASSPPWGGRGTDTQYF	TGTGCCAGCAGCCCCCCCTGGGGTGGGAGGGGCACAGATACGCAGTATTTT
TRBV20-1	TRBD2	NA	TRBJ2-3	CSAPATGTSGRASDTQYF	TGCAGTGCTCCCGCCACCGGGACTAGCGGGAGGGCCTCAGATACGCAGTATTTT
TRBV20-1	TRBD2	few	TRBJ2-7	CSAHSGSSYEQYF	TGCAGTGCCCATAGCGGGAGCTCCTACGAGCAGTACTTC
TRBV11-2	NA	many	TRBJ2-5	CASSFGGAVETQYF	TGTGCCAGCAGCTTTGGGGGGGCGGTGGAGACCCAGTACTTC
TRBV12-3/TRBV12-4	TRBD1	NA	TRBJ2-4	CASSFGLRGQEKNIQYF	TGTGCCAGCAGTTTTGGTTTGCGGGGACAGGAAAAAAACATTCAGTACTTC